What follows are 12 T cell receptor beta chains derived from one specimen sequenced in a study of regulatory T cells in long-lasting Graves disease. Time point meaning: newly diagnosed GD, antithyroid drugs for less than 3 months. Extracted RNA from PBMCs served as the source of the TCR library. Researchers made TCR beta libraries by using iRepertoire HTBI primers and running Arm-PCR on CDR3 regions. One entry per CDR3 protein, called by TCRdb with MiXCR from the multiplex PCR reads. The data show about 500,000 distinct CDR3 sequences, with roughly 17% seen just once and 12% held by the top ten. The data were also submitted as part of a second study, on T cells in Graves' hyperthyroidism and ophthalmopathy.

The source was peripheral blood mononuclear cells (PBMCs), collected at new diagnosis, from a patient treated with antithyroid drugs. These receptor sequences come from a man aged 40-50 years with Graves disease.

The chain has TRBV19 and TRBJ2-1; TRBD2 agrees at 9 bases. V trimming: 6 bases; J trimming: 4 bases; junction bases outside the gene matches: 10. Germline CDR1 and CDR2: LNHDA and SQIVND (reference sequence). The CDR3 length is 16 residues. CDR3 in DNA: TGTGCCAGTAGCCCCCCACCTAGCGGGATTTACAATGAGCAGTTCTTC. As protein: CASSPPPSGIYNEQFF.

This clonotype has a count of ten or more. The chain uses TRBV2 and TRBJ2-1; a weak D match, TRBD2 (6 bases). Germline V CDR1 and CDR2: SNHLY, FYNNEI. Deletions cut 8 bases from V and 3 bases from J, with 17 bases between. There are 15 residues in the CDR3. The chain's CDR3 is CASLVAEPFYNEQFF. The CDR3 nucleotides read TGTGCCAGCCTTGTAGCGGAACCCTTCTACAATGAGCAGTTCTTC.

CDR3 amino acids: CSARVPGLAGVKTQYF. The CDR3, as DNA: TGCAGTGCTAGAGTACCGGGACTAGCGGGAGTGAAGACCCAGTACTTC. J is TRBJ2-5 and V is TRBV20-1; 14 bases are shared with TRBD2. The ends lost 1 base at V and 6 bases at J; junction bases unmatched: 7. Per the germline V gene, CDR1 is DFQATT and CDR2 is SNEGSKA (reference sequence). The CDR3 runs to 16 residues.

This clonotype came up many times. The chain has TRBV6-1 and TRBJ2-3; 9 bases agree with TRBD2. Losses at the gene ends were 7 bases for V and 3 bases for J; bases not matched to a gene: 8. This CDR3 has 15 residues. Germline values: CDR1 MNHNS, CDR2 SASEGT. The CDR3 DNA is TGTGCCAGCACCCTTAGCGGGAGAGGGACAGATACGCAGTATTTT. Its translation: CASTLSGRGTDTQYF.

This clonotype was recorded many times. V is TRBV28 and J is TRBJ2-5; D might be TRBD1 or TRBD2, each matching 5 bases. V lost 6 bases to trimming and J lost 4 bases, with 18 bases between them. Germline V gene sequence: CDR1 MDHEN, CDR2 SYDVKM. The CDR3 runs to 15 residues. The CDR3 protein is CASRTPRGVGETQYF. The CDR3 DNA reads TGTGCCAGCAGGACCCCGAGAGGGGTCGGAGAGACCCAGTACTTC.

Ten or more counts support this clonotype. The V and J genes are TRBV6-1 and TRBJ1-4; D is perhaps TRBD1 (6 bases). Germline V gene sequence: CDR1 MNHNS, CDR2 SASEGT. The CDR3 has 16 residues. With 6 bases removed from V and 8 bases from J, the gap between germline ends came to 22 bases. Here the CDR3 DNA reads TGTGCCAGCAGCCCGAGGGTCGGGGGGCGATGGGAAAAACTGTTTTTT. Its protein product is CASSPRVGGRWEKLFF.

This clonotype was observed many times. The chain is built from TRBV11-2 and TRBJ1-1; maybe TRBD1 (5 bases). Trimming removed 3 bases from V and 6 bases from J, with 11 bases in between. The CDR3 is 13 amino acids. Germline values: CDR1 SGHAT, CDR2 FQNNGV. In DNA, the CDR3 is TGTGCCAGCAGCTTGACAGACTCCCCTGAAGCTTTCTTT. Protein sequence: CASSLTDSPEAFF.

The table lists this clonotype with many counts. This sequence joins TRBV20-1 and TRBJ2-7; 7 nucleotides line up with TRBD1. Germline CDR1 and CDR2: DFQATT and SNEGSKA (reference sequence). J gave up 3 bases and V 6 bases, and 5 bases lay outside the gene matches. The CDR3 covers 12 residues. The CDR3 here is CSASDRFYEQYF. CDR3 nucleotides: TGCAGTGCCTCGGACAGGTTCTACGAGCAGTACTTC.

This clonotype has ten or more counts. The gene calls are TRBV3-1 and TRBJ1-4; 9 bases align to TRBD1. The CDR3 extends over 15 amino acids. Germline V gene lookup returns CDR1 LGHDT and CDR2 YNNKEL (reference sequence). V lost 5 bases and J lost 4; bases outside the gene matches: 5. In DNA form, the CDR3 reads TGTGCCAGCAGCATCCGACAGGGGGTTAATGAAAAACTGTTTTTT. Its protein is CASSIRQGVNEKLFF.

This clonotype was counted between two and nine times. This sequence joins TRBV7-9 and TRBJ2-1; 11 bases are shared with TRBD2. J gave up 5 bases and V 4 bases, and 4 bases lay outside the gene matches. The germline gives CDR1 SEHNR, CDR2 FQNEAQ (reference sequence). The CDR3 runs to 15 residues. CDR3 region: CASSSLAGGHNEQFF. The CDR3 DNA reads as TGTGCCAGCAGCTCCCTAGCGGGAGGCCACAATGAGCAGTTCTTC.

The table lists this clonotype with many counts. V is TRBV12-3 or TRBV12-4 and J is TRBJ2-2, with TRBD1 matching over 10 bases. CDR3 length equals 16 residues. J lost 3 bases, V lost 6 bases, and 7 bases had no gene match. The CDR3 is CASSPTGGRDTGELFF. The CDR3 DNA follows: TGTGCCAGCAGCCCGACAGGGGGCCGCGACACCGGGGAGCTGTTTTTT.

CDR3 in amino acids: CAISESAGTQETQYF. The DNA for the CDR3 is TGTGCCATCAGTGAGTCGGCAGGCACCCAAGAGACCCAGTACTTC. The chain combines TRBV10-3 with TRBJ2-5; no definite D call. V was cut by 0 bases and J by 1 base, with 9 bases left in between. The CDR3 runs 15 residues. The germline V gene has CDR1 ENHRY and CDR2 SYGVKD.